The clone carrying this TCR beta chain was seen more than once but under ten times. What it binds is unknown. These data are taken from a study of blood T cells in healthy people across ages. Findings of the study overall: Roughly linear age-related decline in beta diversity appeared, significant by age approximately 43.

Isolated per sample were at least 6.5 million PBMCs. Samples each yielded at least 5.5 micrograms of total RNA. The second PCR ran about 6 to 11 cycles with a sample-barcoded 5' primer and J-beta primers. Paired-end reads containing CDR3 totaled no fewer than 2.5 million for each sample. TCRdb recomputed calls from the 5' RACE reads with MiXCR, one row per CDR3 protein. The data hold 1.5 million to 2 million distinct CDR3 sequences, with 39% observed a single time. This clonotype was sampled from a human donor in good health. The sample taken for sequencing was blood.

The CDR3 sequence: CAIRPKDSYNEQFF. CDR3 bases: TGTGCCATCAGGCCCAAGGACAGCTACAATGAGCAGTTCTTC. The chain combines TRBV10-3 with TRBJ2-1, with a possible D match to TRBD1 (6 bases). The CDR3 consists of 14 residues. Germline lookup yields CDR1 ENHRY and CDR2 SYGVKD. V gave up 6 bases and J gave up 3 bases, with 12 bases separating them.